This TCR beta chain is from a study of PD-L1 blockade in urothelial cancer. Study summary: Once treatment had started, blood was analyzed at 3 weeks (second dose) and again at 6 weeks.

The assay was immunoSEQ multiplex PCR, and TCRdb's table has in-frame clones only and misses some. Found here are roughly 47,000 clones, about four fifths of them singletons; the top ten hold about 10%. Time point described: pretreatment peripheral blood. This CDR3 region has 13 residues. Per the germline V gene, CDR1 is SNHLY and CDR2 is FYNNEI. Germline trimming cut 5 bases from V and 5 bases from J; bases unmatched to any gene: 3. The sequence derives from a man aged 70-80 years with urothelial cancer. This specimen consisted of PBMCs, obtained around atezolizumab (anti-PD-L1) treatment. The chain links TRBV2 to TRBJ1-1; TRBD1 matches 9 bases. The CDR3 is CASSNDRGTEAFF. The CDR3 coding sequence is TGTGCCAGCAGTAATGACAGGGGGACTGAAGCTTTCTTT.